The 11 T cell receptor beta chains in this list originate from one sample, sequenced in a study of T cell responses to AZD1222 COVID-19 vaccine. Data came from immunoSEQ multiplex PCR; TCRdb stores just in-frame clones and leaves some out. The sample records 130,000 to 150,000 clones, 92% being singletons. Sequencing used peripheral blood, obtained on day 0 of AZD1222 vaccination. The receptor set was obtained from an adult in good health.

The V and J genes are TRBV19 and TRBJ1-1; 9 nucleotides line up with TRBD1. Germline trimming cut 10 bases from V and 2 bases from J; bases unmatched to any gene: 5. Germline CDR1 and CDR2: LNHDA and SQIVND (reference sequence). The CDR3 has 13 amino acids. The CDR3 reads CATNRGQNTEAFF. CDR3 DNA sequence: TGTGCCACCAACAGGGGGCAAAACACTGAAGCTTTCTTT.

The CDR3 is CASSERVGRVRVGNQPQHF. The CDR3 coding sequence is TGTGCCAGCAGTGAAAGGGTTGGCAGGGTGAGGGTCGGCAATCAGCCCCAGCATTTT. The chain links TRBV6-1 to TRBJ1-5; a weak D match, TRBD1 (5 bases). From germline, CDR1 is MNHNS and CDR2 SASEGT. The CDR3 extends over 19 amino acids. Trimming shortened V by 2 bases and J by 2 bases, and 22 bases separated the two germline ends.

The V gene is TRBV6-5, the J gene TRBJ2-7; 7 bases match TRBD1. The CDR3 has 16 residues. Germline CDR1 MNHEY, CDR2 SVGAGI. Germline trimming cut 2 bases from V and 2 bases from J; bases unmatched to any gene: 9. The CDR3 spells CASSYGRQGLTYEQYF. The CDR3 DNA reads as TGTGCCAGCAGTTACGGCCGACAGGGCCTAACCTACGAGCAGTACTTC.

The CDR3 DNA is TGTGCCAGCAGCGTAGGCAGTTACAATGAGCAGTTCTTC. It encodes CASSVGSYNEQFF. The rearrangement links TRBV9 to TRBJ2-1; unclear D gene. The germline V and J ends were trimmed by 0 bases and 4 bases, with 5 bases remaining between them. The V gene's germline CDR1 is SGDLS and CDR2 YYNGEE. The CDR3 has 13 residues. The complete variable domain, with remaining parts taken from reference TRBV9 and TRBJ2-1, reads DSGVTQTPKHLITATGQRVTLRCSPRSGDLSVYWYQQSLDQGLQFLIQYYNGEERAKGNILERFSAQQFPDLHSELNLSSLELGDSALYFCASSVGSYNEQFFGPGTRLTVL.

V usage is TRBV29-1 and J usage is TRBJ2-1, with 8 bases identical to TRBD2. J gave up 2 bases and V 4 bases, and 7 bases lay outside the gene matches. Germline lookup yields CDR1 SQVTM and CDR2 ANQGSEA. This CDR3 contains 15 residues. The CDR3: CSVVYRTSPYNEQFF. CDR3 sequence (DNA): TGCAGCGTTGTATACCGGACTAGCCCCTACAATGAGCAGTTCTTC.

The chain recombines TRBV18 with TRBJ2-3; TRBD2 agrees at 7 bases. J gave up 8 bases and V 0 bases, and 5 bases lay outside the gene matches. Per the germline V gene, CDR1 is KGHSH and CDR2 is LQKENI. The CDR3 covers 14 residues. The CDR3 DNA is TGTGCCAGCTCACCACCTGCGGGGGAAGGTACGCAGTATTTT. As protein: CASSPPAGEGTQYF.

V and J are TRBV19 and TRBJ1-4; 9 bases align to TRBD1. CDR3 length: 13 residues. Germline assignment: CDR1 LNHDA and CDR2 SQIVND (reference sequence). The V and J ends lost 7 bases and 5 bases, in that order; junction bases with no gene match: 2. CDR3 nucleotides: TGTGCCAGTACCGGGACAGGGAATGAAAAACTGTTTTTT. Translated, it gives CASTGTGNEKLFF.

The gene calls are TRBV7-9 and TRBJ2-3; a possible D gene is TRBD1 (5 bases). Germline CDR1 reads SEHNR; CDR2 reads FQNEAQ (reference sequence). V was cut by 5 bases and J by 2 bases, with 17 bases left in between. This CDR3 spans 16 amino acids. The CDR3 DNA follows: TGTGCCAGCAGCCTAACCCGACAGTACACCACAGATACGCAGTATTTT. It yields the protein CASSLTRQYTTDTQYF.

The CDR3 DNA sequence: TGTGCCAGTAGTATTAAAAGGGACTCGGGCCCCTACGAGCAGTACTTC. It yields the protein CASSIKRDSGPYEQYF. The J gene is TRBJ2-7, the V gene TRBV19, with D tentatively TRBD2 (6 bases). Germline CDR1 and CDR2: LNHDA and SQIVND (reference sequence). This CDR3 comprises 16 residues. Trimming pared 3 bases from V and 2 bases from J, leaving 17 bases between. Full variable domain (outside the CDR3, taken from reference TRBV19 and TRBJ2-7): DGGITQSPKYLFRKEGQNVTLSCEQNLNHDAMYWYRQDPGQGLRLIYYSQIVNDFQKGDIAEGYSVSREKKESFPLTVTSAQKNPTAFYLCASSIKRDSGPYEQYFGPGTRLTVT.

The chain carries TRBV9 and TRBJ1-2; tentative D call: TRBD1 (6 bases). Deletions cut 0 bases from V and 6 bases from J, with 12 bases between. This CDR3 comprises 14 residues. Germline CDR1 and CDR2: SGDLS and YYNGEE. The CDR3: CASSVEGRGDGYTF. CDR3 nucleotides: TGTGCCAGCAGCGTAGAGGGCAGGGGCGATGGCTACACCTTC.

The gene calls are TRBV29-1 and TRBJ2-5; either TRBD1 or TRBD2 may fit D (6 bases each). V lost 4 bases and J lost 3, with 12 bases in between. CDR1 is SQVTM and CDR2 is ANQGSEA in the germline V gene. The CDR3 runs 13 residues. CDR3 loop: CSVGVGGEETQYF. CDR3 nucleotide sequence: TGCAGCGTTGGAGTGGGGGGCGAAGAGACCCAGTACTTC.